Listed below are T cell receptor beta chains from one sample, sequenced in a study of CD8 T cells in ankylosing spondylitis. One entry per CDR3 protein, called by TCRdb with MiXCR from the 5' RACE reads. The data hold approximately 200,000 distinct CDR3 sequences, with about 13% observed a single time. The material sequenced was blood, either unsorted or a sorted T cell fraction (not recorded which). Receptors were obtained from a male donor with ankylosing spondylitis or in good health (not recorded which). The CDR3 runs from the conserved cysteine through the conserved F or W. Each record gives: J gene, clone size, D gene, V gene, CDR3 protein, CDR3 DNA. The D gene is left open where the match is weak. Some rows have no size entry. The others give once, few or many, or a class for an expanded clone.

TRBJ1-2 - - TRBV29-1 CSVEAEFGYTF TGCAGCGTTGAGGCAGAATTTGGCTACACCTTC
TRBJ2-5 many - TRBV20-1 CSARDSGMKETQYF TGCAGTGCTAGAGATTCAGGGATGAAAGAGACCCAGTACTTC
TRBJ2-7 few TRBD1 TRBV27 CASSHRKGQGVDEQYF TGTGCCAGCAGCCACCGAAAGGGACAGGGTGTCGACGAGCAGTACTTC
TRBJ2-1 many TRBD2 TRBV12-3/TRBV12-4 CASSFLAGGLNEQFF TGTGCCAGCAGTTTTCTAGCGGGAGGGCTTAATGAGCAGTTCTTC
TRBJ2-1 - TRBD2 TRBV20-1 CSAGPSGQNNEQFF TGCAGTGCTGGGCCTAGCGGGCAGAACAATGAGCAGTTCTTC
TRBJ2-3 few - TRBV10-3 CAINMRVGTDTQYF TGTGCCATCAACATGCGGGTGGGCACAGATACGCAGTATTTT
TRBJ2-2 - TRBD2 TRBV11-3 CASSLGRLAGNLSLANTGELFF TGTGCCAGCAGCTTAGGAAGACTAGCGGGCAACCTCAGTCTAGCGAACACCGGGGAGCTGTTTTTT
TRBJ2-1 - TRBD2 TRBV5-5 CASSRKAGGTYNEQFF TGTGCCAGCAGCAGAAAAGCGGGGGGGACGTACAATGAGCAGTTCTTC
TRBJ2-3 few - TRBV29-1 CSVYRQGRGDTQYF TGCAGCGTTTATAGGCAGGGTCGAGGAGATACGCAGTATTTT
TRBJ2-2 many - TRBV11-2 CASRLVRELFF TGTGCCAGCAGGCTAGTGCGGGAGCTGTTTTTT
TRBJ2-7 - TRBD1 TRBV10-3 CAISESSIGTGEGEQYF TGTGCCATCAGTGAGTCGAGTATAGGGACAGGGGAAGGTGAGCAGTACTTC
TRBJ1-4 few TRBD1 TRBV4-1 CASSQEAGGGGKLLF TGCGCCAGCAGCCAAGAGGCAGGGGGCGGAGGAAAACTGCTTTTT
TRBJ1-2 - TRBD1 TRBV6-5 CASSYWGTGYGYTF TGTGCCAGCAGTTACTGGGGGACAGGCTATGGCTACACCTTC
TRBJ1-1 - - TRBV19 CASSIGQGSTEAFF TGTGCCAGTAGTATCGGGCAGGGGTCCACTGAAGCTTTCTTT
TRBJ2-7 - - TRBV27 CASGAFYEQYF TGTGCCAGCGGAGCCTTCTACGAGCAGTACTTC
TRBJ1-5 - - TRBV2 CASSPTGFVNEPQHF TGTGCCAGCAGTCCTACAGGGTTTGTCAACGAGCCCCAGCATTTT
TRBJ1-4 many TRBD1 TRBV7-8 CASSLERTGREKLFF TGTGCCAGCAGCTTAGAAAGGACAGGGCGGGAAAAACTGTTTTTT
TRBJ1-2 - - TRBV3-1 CASSQAGLNYGYTF TGTGCCAGCAGCCAGGCCGGACTCAACTATGGCTACACCTTC
TRBJ2-7 few TRBD2 TRBV30 CAWTSGTHEQYF TGTGCCTGGACTAGCGGGACCCACGAGCAGTACTTC
TRBJ2-1 few TRBD2 TRBV15 CATSRGAGGPYNEQFF TGTGCCACCAGCAGAGGAGCGGGGGGGCCTTACAATGAGCAGTTCTTC
TRBJ1-4 - - TRBV12-3/TRBV12-4 CASSWMGGEKLFF TGTGCCAGCAGTTGGATGGGAGGTGAAAAACTGTTTTTT
TRBJ2-1 few TRBD2 TRBV4-1 CASSQEGLAGGNNEQFF TGCGCCAGCAGCCAAGAGGGACTAGCGGGAGGGAACAATGAGCAGTTCTTC
TRBJ2-1 many TRBD2 TRBV2 CASSGTSGPTYNEQFF TGTGCCAGCAGTGGGACTAGCGGACCGACTTACAATGAGCAGTTCTTC
TRBJ2-3 many - TRBV11-2 CASSPPGERDTQYF TGTGCCAGCAGCCCCCCCGGGGAGCGAGATACGCAGTATTTT
TRBJ2-1 many TRBD1 TRBV7-9 CASSKTGNEQFF TGTGCCAGCAGCAAGACAGGGAATGAGCAGTTCTTC
TRBJ1-2 - - TRBV12-3/TRBV12-4 CASSPGPDAYGYTF TGTGCCAGCAGCCCCGGGCCCGACGCCTATGGCTACACCTTC
TRBJ2-1 - TRBD2 TRBV3-1 CASSQVGSGRGHEQFF TGTGCCAGCAGCCAAGTAGGTAGCGGGAGGGGGCATGAGCAGTTCTTC
TRBJ2-2 - - TRBV4-1 CASSQRSSDTGELFF TGCGCCAGCAGCCAAAGGTCATCAGACACCGGGGAGCTGTTTTTT
TRBJ1-1 - - TRBV10-2 CASSGGAGGITEAFF TGCGCCAGCAGTGGAGGGGCCGGGGGGATTACTGAAGCTTTCTTT
TRBJ2-3 - - TRBV7-8 CASSSADGPQYF TGTGCCAGCAGCTCGGCGGACGGTCCCCAGTATTTT
TRBJ2-3 - - TRBV18 CASSPATSTDTQYF TGTGCCAGCTCACCAGCAACCAGCACAGATACGCAGTATTTT
TRBJ2-7 few - TRBV4-1 CASSQRGIGYEQYF TGCGCCAGCAGCCAGCGGGGAATCGGGTACGAGCAGTACTTC
TRBJ2-2 many - TRBV27 CASRIAGAQGGELFF TGTGCCAGCAGGATCGCAGGGGCACAAGGCGGGGAGCTGTTTTTT
TRBJ2-4 - - TRBV19 CASSGEPRWVKNIQYF TGTGCCAGTAGTGGGGAACCCCGGTGGGTCAAAAACATTCAGTACTTC
TRBJ2-7 few - TRBV12-3/TRBV12-4 CASSMDTQSYEQYF TGTGCCAGCAGTATGGACACCCAGAGCTACGAGCAGTACTTC
TRBJ2-5 - TRBD1 TRBV27 CASRPRDRGQGETQYF TGTGCCAGCAGGCCCCGCGACAGGGGGCAGGGAGAGACCCAGTACTTC
TRBJ2-1 - TRBD2 TRBV12-3/TRBV12-4 CASRPPPGGSSYNEQFF TGTGCCAGCAGGCCCCCCCCTGGCGGGAGCTCCTACAATGAGCAGTTCTTC
TRBJ2-2 - - TRBV20-1 CSAPGLNTGELFF TGCAGTGCACCAGGTCTTAACACCGGGGAGCTGTTTTTT
TRBJ2-7 - TRBD1 TRBV11-2 CASSQNMIRDREDDEQYF TGTGCCAGCAGCCAGAATATGATTCGGGACAGGGAAGACGACGAGCAGTACTTC
TRBJ1-1 - - TRBV29-1 CSVNSGPEAFF TGCAGCGTTAACAGTGGTCCTGAAGCTTTCTTT
TRBJ2-3 few - TRBV20-1 CSARELGAGTGTDTQYF TGCAGTGCTAGAGAGTTGGGAGCGGGCACTGGCACAGATACGCAGTATTTT
TRBJ2-5 many TRBD2 TRBV5-1 CASSSTSGGPQETQYF TGCGCCAGCAGCTCAACTAGCGGGGGGCCCCAAGAGACCCAGTACTTC
TRBJ2-7 few TRBD2 TRBV2 CASSEEGTSGILTYEQYF TGTGCCAGCAGTGAAGAGGGGACTAGCGGGATACTCACCTACGAGCAGTACTTC
TRBJ2-7 - - TRBV13 CASSLGGRTAEQYF TGTGCCAGCAGCTTAGGTGGCCGTACCGCCGAGCAGTACTTC
TRBJ2-7 few - TRBV15 CATSSARWHEQYF TGTGCCACCAGCAGTGCCCGGTGGCACGAGCAGTACTTC
TRBJ2-7 - TRBD1 TRBV9 CASSVATLGTGGEQYF TGTGCCAGCAGCGTAGCTACGCTCGGGACAGGGGGCGAGCAGTACTTC
TRBJ2-7 - - TRBV14 CASSPYPLPYEQYF TGTGCCAGCAGTCCATATCCTCTTCCCTACGAGCAGTACTTC
TRBJ2-1 - TRBD2 TRBV6-1 CASHESGGDNEQFF TGTGCCAGCCATGAATCGGGGGGTGACAATGAGCAGTTCTTC
TRBJ1-5 - - TRBV6-5 CASSYSTGNQPQHF TGTGCCAGCAGTTACTCGACAGGCAATCAGCCCCAGCATTTT
TRBJ2-2 many - TRBV5-5 CASSLDGANTGELFF TGTGCCAGCAGCTTGGACGGCGCGAACACCGGGGAGCTGTTTTTT
TRBJ1-1 - - TRBV15 CATSRGNQGTGAFF TGTGCCACCAGCAGAGGCAACCAGGGAACAGGAGCTTTCTTT
TRBJ2-3 - TRBD2 TRBV5-8 CASAEREYFTDTQYF TGTGCCAGCGCAGAGCGGGAGTATTTCACAGATACGCAGTATTTT
TRBJ2-7 many TRBD2 TRBV20-1 CSARGPAGYEQYF TGCAGTGCTAGAGGCCCAGCGGGGTACGAGCAGTACTTC
TRBJ2-1 - TRBD1 TRBV4-1 CASSGRDRAYNEQFF TGCGCCAGCAGCGGCCGGGACAGGGCCTACAATGAGCAGTTCTTC
TRBJ2-7 few TRBD1 TRBV12-3/TRBV12-4 CASSSPDRTYEQYF TGTGCCAGCAGTTCCCCGGACAGGACCTACGAGCAGTACTTC
TRBJ2-5 few - TRBV7-8 CASSSRTNQETQYF TGTGCCAGCAGCTCCCGGACTAACCAAGAGACCCAGTACTTC
TRBJ1-1 - - TRBV12-3/TRBV12-4 CASSGTGYTEAFF TGTGCCAGCAGCGGTACAGGGTATACTGAAGCTTTCTTT
TRBJ2-2 few - TRBV18 CASSPSSNTGELFF TGTGCCAGCTCACCGTCAAGTAACACCGGGGAGCTGTTTTTT
TRBJ2-1 few - TRBV29-1 CSVITPAGGNEQFF TGCAGCGTGATAACGCCGGCCGGGGGAAATGAGCAGTTCTTC
TRBJ1-5 few - TRBV27 CASSLYWETAFWCSNQPQHF TGTGCCAGCAGTTTATATTGGGAGACAGCCTTCTGGTGTAGCAATCAGCCCCAGCATTTT